The sequence of this T cell receptor (beta chain) was determined in a study of a mutant IDH1 vaccine in newly diagnosed glioma. In germline, CDR1 is SGHTA, CDR2 FQGNSA. The CDR3 spans 13 residues. Deletions cut 6 bases from V and 1 base from J, with 8 bases between. The repertoire was sequenced with immunoSEQ multiplex PCR; TCRdb's copy has only in-frame clones and lacks some. The table shows about 34,000 clones, with about four fifths occurring only once. Indicated time point: baseline, week 1 (first vaccination visit). The sample's treatment: pre-vaccination baseline after standard-of-care therapy. The material sequenced was peripheral blood mononuclear cells (PBMCs), taken from a glioma patient treated with radiotherapy, temozolomide or both. The rearrangement uses TRBV7-2 and TRBJ2-3, with unresolved D. This receptor was identified in a man in his forties or fifties with glioma. Some clones in this sample may be carry-over from other donors' samples. This chain's CDR3 is CASRYGGTDTQYF. For the CDR3, the DNA is TGTGCCAGCAGGTATGGCGGCACAGATACGCAGTATTTT.